This entry features one T cell receptor (beta chain) sequence. The sample originates from a study of blood T cell repertoires in COVID-19. Study context: The origin of the acute and convalescent COVID-19 samples was the United States, Italy and Spain.

The protocol was immunoSEQ multiplex PCR, while the TCRdb copy is restricted to in-frame clones and leaves out a portion. The data contain under 30,000 clones, approximately 86% of them seen just once; the ten biggest clones take up around 10%. This CDR3 has 17 amino acids. V lost 0 bases to trimming and J lost 9 bases; unmatched junction nucleotides: 10. CDR1 SGHRS and CDR2 YFSETQ come from the germline V gene. V is TRBV5-1 and J is TRBJ2-1; TRBD2 matches at 12 bases. Material for sequencing was peripheral blood. The sequence derives from a human donor in a cohort sampled during active COVID-19. The donor label of this sample is uncertain. CDR3 in amino acids: CASSLGLAGGPLSEQFF. CDR3 nucleotides: TGCGCCAGCAGCTTGGGGCTAGCGGGAGGGCCGTTGAGTGAGCAGTTCTTC.